This T cell receptor (beta chain) is drawn from a study of T-cell memory formation after mild COVID-19 (dated by TCRdb to about 2021). As for the study more broadly: TCR sequence clusters from the two donors were found to be largely donor specific. In two donors, T-cell clones that expanded and contracted after mild COVID-19 were followed by sequencing TCRalpha and TCRbeta repertoires longitudinally. The cohort comprised two young, previously healthy adult volunteers, one female and one male. Overall results and qualifications from the work: Contracting CD4+ clones turned up mainly in the CM and EM memory subsets, whereas EMRA was where CD8+ clones were enriched. Whether the second-wave clones peaking on day 37 were SARS-CoV-2 specific was not confirmed. Balanced CD4/CD8 phenotypes were observed for clones contracting from day 15 to 85, whereas a bias towards CD4+ was observed for a second wave of clones expanding from day 15 to 37. The study covered only a couple of mild cases, and larger cohorts including severe cases with pre-infection samples were considered necessary. The detection of some responding clones in pre-infection memory suggests that pre-existing cross-reactive memory T cells joined the SARS-CoV-2 response.

Ficoll-Paque density gradient centrifugation was used to isolate PBMCs. Sequencing took place on an Illumina NovaSeq 6000. Using 5'RACE with constant-segment primers, TCRalpha and TCRbeta cDNA libraries were constructed, with sample barcodes and unique molecular identifiers added in the process. Trizol reagent was used to extract RNA from every sample. Amplification of the libraries took two PCR steps, and the second step added a second sample barcode plus Illumina TruSeq adapters. Sequencing of libraries was performed on an Illumina NovaSeq with 2 x 150 bp paired-end reads. From the authors' description of their analysis: The reads were demultiplexed and collapsed into UMI-guided consensus sequences using migec v1.2.7. Using mixcr v2.1.11, UMI consensuses were aligned to TRA and TRB V and J templates and then assembled into clonotypes. Expanded or contracted clonotypes were those called significant by both edgeR and NoisET, with noise models trained on biological replicates. For edgeR calls, a false discovery rate-adjusted p below 0.01 and a log2 fold-change threshold of 1 were applied. As an exploratory analysis of dynamics, max-normalized trajectories of the 1000 most abundant clonotypes were examined with PCA combined with hierarchical clustering. Separately sequenced CD4+ and CD8+ repertoires were used to assign a CD4 or CD8 phenotype to each responding clone. TCRdb's own reprocessing of the public reads used fastp at Q25 and MiXCR and kept productive beta chains. Each CDR3 protein appears once, grouped with its most common genes and DNA. What appears here as the V and J calls and clone size reflects TCRdb's work, not the paper's. This sample is represented by some 100,000 distinct CDR3 sequences; around 10% of them were singletons. The ten biggest clones cover roughly two fifths of the sample.

CDR1 and CDR2 (SGHVS, FQNEAQ) derive from the germline V gene. The CDR3 sequence holds 14 residues, the cysteine and phenylalanine included. Only CDR3 DNA remains: 42 bases, in frame from the first base. For this clonotype: The antigen this receptor binds is unknown. Mismatch with germline at one junction end may stem from a read error.

The rearranged segments are TRBV7-8 and TRBJ2-5; the D gene cannot be named for sure. Material: PBMCs or a T cell subset sorted from them (not recorded which). The source is a young man who had mild COVID-19 (a few samples of this study predate the infection). The sample titles of this study are shuffled in the database, so cell type and time point are left out; the donor was told from shared clones. The DNA sequence is as follows: TGTGCCAGCAGCTCAGGAGCTTTACAAGGGACCCAGTACTTC. Its translation is CASSSGALQGTQYF.